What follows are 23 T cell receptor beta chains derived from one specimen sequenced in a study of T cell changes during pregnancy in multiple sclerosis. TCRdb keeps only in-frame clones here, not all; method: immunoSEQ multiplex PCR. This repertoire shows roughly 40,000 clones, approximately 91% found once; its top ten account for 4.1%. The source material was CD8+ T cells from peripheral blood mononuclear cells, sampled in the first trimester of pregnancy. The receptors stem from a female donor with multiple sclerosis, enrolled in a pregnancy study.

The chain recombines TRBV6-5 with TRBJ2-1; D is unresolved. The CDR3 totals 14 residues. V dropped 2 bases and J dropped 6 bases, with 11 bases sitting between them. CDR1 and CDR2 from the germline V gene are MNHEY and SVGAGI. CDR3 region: CASSYESFGNEQFF. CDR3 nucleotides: TGTGCCAGCAGTTACGAGAGCTTTGGCAATGAGCAGTTCTTC.

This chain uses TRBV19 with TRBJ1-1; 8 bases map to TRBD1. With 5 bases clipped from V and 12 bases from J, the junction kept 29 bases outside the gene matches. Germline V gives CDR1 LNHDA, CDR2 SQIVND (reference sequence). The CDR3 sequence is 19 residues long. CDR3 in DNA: TGTGCCAGTAGTGGAGTCTGGGTAGGAGACAGGGGTATCAGTGGGGAGACTTTCTTT. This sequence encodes CASSGVWVGDRGISGETFF.

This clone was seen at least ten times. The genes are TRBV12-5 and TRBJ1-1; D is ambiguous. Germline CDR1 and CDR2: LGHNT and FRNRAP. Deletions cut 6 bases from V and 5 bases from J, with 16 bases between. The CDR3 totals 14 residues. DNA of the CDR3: TGTGCTAGTGGCCTGGGGAGCGCGGGAACTGAAGCTTTCTTT. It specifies CASGLGSAGTEAFF.

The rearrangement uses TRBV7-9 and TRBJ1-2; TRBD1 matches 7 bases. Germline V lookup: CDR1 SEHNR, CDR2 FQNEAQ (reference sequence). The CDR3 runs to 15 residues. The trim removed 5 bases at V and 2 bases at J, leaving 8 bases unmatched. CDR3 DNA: TGTGCCAGCAGCCCCCGACAGGGAGTCAACTATGGCTACACCTTC. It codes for CASSPRQGVNYGYTF.

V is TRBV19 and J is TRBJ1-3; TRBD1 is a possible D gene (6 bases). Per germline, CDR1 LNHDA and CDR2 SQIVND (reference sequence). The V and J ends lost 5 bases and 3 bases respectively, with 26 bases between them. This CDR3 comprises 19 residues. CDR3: CASSLDIGPGHLLGNTIYF. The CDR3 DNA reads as TGTGCCAGTAGTCTCGACATTGGACCGGGACACCTCCTTGGAAACACCATATATTTT.

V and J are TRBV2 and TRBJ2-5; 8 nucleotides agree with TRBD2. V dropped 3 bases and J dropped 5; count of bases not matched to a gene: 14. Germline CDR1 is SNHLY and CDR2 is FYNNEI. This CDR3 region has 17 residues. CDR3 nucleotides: TGTGCCAGCAGTGACCCCAAAGGAGGGACTAGTGATGAGACCCAGTACTTC. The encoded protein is CASSDPKGGTSDETQYF.

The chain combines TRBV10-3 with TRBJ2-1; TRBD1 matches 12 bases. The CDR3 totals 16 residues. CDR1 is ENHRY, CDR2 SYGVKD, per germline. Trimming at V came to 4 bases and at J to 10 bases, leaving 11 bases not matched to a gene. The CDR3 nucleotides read TGTGCCATCAGTGCGTACGGGACAGGGGGCAATTGGGAGCAGTTCTTC. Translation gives CAISAYGTGGNWEQFF.

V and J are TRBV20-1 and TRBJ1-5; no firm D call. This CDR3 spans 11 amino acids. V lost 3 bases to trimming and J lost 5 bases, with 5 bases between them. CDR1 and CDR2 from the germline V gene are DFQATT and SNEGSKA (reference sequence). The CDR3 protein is CSASQDQPQHF. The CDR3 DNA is TGCAGTGCTAGCCAGGATCAGCCCCAGCATTTT.

The CDR3 DNA is TGTGCCAGCAGCCAAGATGGCGGCGGAAAACCCTCCTACGAGCAGTACTTC. Its translation: CASSQDGGGKPSYEQYF. The gene calls are TRBV4-2 and TRBJ2-7; no firm D call. The CDR3 runs to 17 residues. The germline CDR1 and CDR2 sequences are LGHNA and YNFKEQ. V lost 0 bases to trimming and J lost 0 bases, with 15 bases between them.

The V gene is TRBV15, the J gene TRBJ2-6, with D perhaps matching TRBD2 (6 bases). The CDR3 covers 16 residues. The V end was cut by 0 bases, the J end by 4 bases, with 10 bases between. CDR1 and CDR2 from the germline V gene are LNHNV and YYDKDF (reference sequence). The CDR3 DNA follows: TGTGCCACCAGCAGAGATCGCGGGACCGGGGCCAACGTCCTGACTTTC. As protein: CATSRDRGTGANVLTF.

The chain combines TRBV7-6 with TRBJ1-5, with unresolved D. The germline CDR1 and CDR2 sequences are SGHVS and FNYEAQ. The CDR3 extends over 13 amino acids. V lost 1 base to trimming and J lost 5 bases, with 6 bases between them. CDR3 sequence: CASSLGAHQPQHF. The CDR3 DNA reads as TGTGCCAGCAGCTTAGGGGCCCATCAGCCCCAGCATTTT. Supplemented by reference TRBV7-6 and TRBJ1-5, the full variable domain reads GAGVSQSPRYKVTKRGQDVALRCDPISGHVSLYWYRQALGQGPEFLTYFNYEAQQDKSGLPNDRFSAERPEGSISTLTIQRTEQRDSAMYRCASSLGAHQPQHFGDGTRLSIL.

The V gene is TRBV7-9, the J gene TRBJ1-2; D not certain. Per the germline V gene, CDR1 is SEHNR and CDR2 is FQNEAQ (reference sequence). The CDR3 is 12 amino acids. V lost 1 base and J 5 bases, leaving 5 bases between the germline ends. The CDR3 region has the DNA TGTGCCAGCAGCTTAGGAGGATATGGCTACACCTTC. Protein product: CASSLGGYGYTF.

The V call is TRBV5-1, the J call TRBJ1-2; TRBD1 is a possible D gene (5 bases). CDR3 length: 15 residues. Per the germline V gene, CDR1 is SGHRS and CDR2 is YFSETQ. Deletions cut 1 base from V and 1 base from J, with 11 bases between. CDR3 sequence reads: CASSLTGGFNYGYTF. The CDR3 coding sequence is TGCGCCAGCAGCTTGACTGGGGGGTTTAACTATGGCTACACCTTC.

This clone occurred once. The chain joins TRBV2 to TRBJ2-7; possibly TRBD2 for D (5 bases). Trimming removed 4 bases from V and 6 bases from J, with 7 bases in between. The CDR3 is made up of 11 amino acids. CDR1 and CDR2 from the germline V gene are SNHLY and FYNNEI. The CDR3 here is CASSGGREQYF. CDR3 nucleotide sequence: TGTGCCAGCAGTGGAGGGCGCGAGCAGTACTTC.

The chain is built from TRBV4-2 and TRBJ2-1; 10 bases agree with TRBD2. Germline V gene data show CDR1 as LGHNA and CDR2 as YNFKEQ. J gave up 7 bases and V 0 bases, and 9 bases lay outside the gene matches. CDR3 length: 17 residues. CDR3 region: CASSQDSSGGAGNEQFF. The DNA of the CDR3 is TGTGCCAGCAGCCAAGATTCAAGCGGGGGGGCCGGGAATGAGCAGTTCTTC.

The DNA of the CDR3 is TGTGCCAGTAGTATCGGGACAGGGGTCACTGAAGCTTTCTTT. It translates to CASSIGTGVTEAFF. J is TRBJ1-1 and V is TRBV19, with 10 bases identical to TRBD1. J was trimmed by 4 bases and V by 3 bases; bases with no gene match: 2. Germline lookup yields CDR1 LNHDA and CDR2 SQIVND (reference sequence). The CDR3 length is 14 residues.

In DNA form, the CDR3 reads TGTGCCAGCAGCTACGGACTAGCGGGGGGGAACACCGGGGAGCTGTTTTTT. Encoded protein: CASSYGLAGGNTGELFF. This chain joins TRBV11-2 and TRBJ2-2; 14 bases agree with TRBD2. CDR1 and CDR2 (germline): SGHAT, FQNNGV. Losses at the gene ends were 4 bases for V and 1 base for J; bases not matched to a gene: 2. The CDR3 runs to 17 residues.

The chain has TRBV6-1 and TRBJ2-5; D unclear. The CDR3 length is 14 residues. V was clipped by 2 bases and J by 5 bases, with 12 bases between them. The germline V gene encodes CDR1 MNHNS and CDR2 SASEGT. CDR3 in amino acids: CASSELGRLETQYF. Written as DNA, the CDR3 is TGTGCCAGCAGTGAACTCGGCAGGCTGGAGACCCAGTACTTC.

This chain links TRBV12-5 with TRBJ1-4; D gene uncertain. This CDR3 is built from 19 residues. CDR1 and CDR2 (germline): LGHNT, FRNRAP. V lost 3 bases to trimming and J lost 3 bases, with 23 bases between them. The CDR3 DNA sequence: TGTGCTAGTGGTTTCAACGCGCGGGAGGGAGGGAACTCTAATGAAAAACTGTTTTTT. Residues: CASGFNAREGGNSNEKLFF.

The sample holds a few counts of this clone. In DNA, the CDR3 is TGTGCCAGTGGTCAGGGGATGAACACTGAAGCTTTCTTT. This translates into CASGQGMNTEAFF. The chain is built from TRBV19 and TRBJ1-1, with TRBD1 as a possible D gene (6 bases). CDR1 is LNHDA, CDR2 SQIVND, per germline (reference sequence). V was trimmed by 8 bases and J by 0 bases, leaving 10 bases between them. The CDR3 has 13 residues.

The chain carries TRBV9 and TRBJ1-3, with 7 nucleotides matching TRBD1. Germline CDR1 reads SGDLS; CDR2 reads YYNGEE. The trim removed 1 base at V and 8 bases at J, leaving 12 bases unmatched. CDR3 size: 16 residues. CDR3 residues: CASSVPHDRQGYTIYF. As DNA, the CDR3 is TGTGCCAGCAGCGTACCCCATGATCGACAGGGTTACACCATATATTTT.

The CDR3 spells CASSLPRTEAGTGRNYEQYF. CDR3 nucleotides: TGTGCCAGCAGCTTACCCAGAACAGAAGCCGGGACAGGGAGAAACTACGAGCAGTACTTC. The chain uses TRBV7-8 and TRBJ2-7; 9 nucleotides match TRBD1. This CDR3 is built from 20 residues. Trimming took 2 bases from V and 3 from J; bases not matched to a gene: 20. Germline V gene sequence: CDR1 SGHVS, CDR2 FQNEAQ. The whole variable domain, remainder taken from reference TRBV7-8 and TRBJ2-7, is GAGVSQSPRYKVAKRGQDVALRCDPISGHVSLFWYQQALGQGPEFLTYFQNEAQLDKSGLPSDRFFAERPEGSVSTLKIQRTQQEDSAVYLCASSLPRTEAGTGRNYEQYFGPGTRLTVT.

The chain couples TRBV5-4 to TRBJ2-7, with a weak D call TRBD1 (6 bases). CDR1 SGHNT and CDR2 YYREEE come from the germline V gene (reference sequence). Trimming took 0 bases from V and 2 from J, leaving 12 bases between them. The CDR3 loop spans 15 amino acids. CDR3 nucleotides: TGTGCCAGCAGCTTGGAAAGTCAGGGGCCCTACGAGCAGTACTTC. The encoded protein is CASSLESQGPYEQYF.